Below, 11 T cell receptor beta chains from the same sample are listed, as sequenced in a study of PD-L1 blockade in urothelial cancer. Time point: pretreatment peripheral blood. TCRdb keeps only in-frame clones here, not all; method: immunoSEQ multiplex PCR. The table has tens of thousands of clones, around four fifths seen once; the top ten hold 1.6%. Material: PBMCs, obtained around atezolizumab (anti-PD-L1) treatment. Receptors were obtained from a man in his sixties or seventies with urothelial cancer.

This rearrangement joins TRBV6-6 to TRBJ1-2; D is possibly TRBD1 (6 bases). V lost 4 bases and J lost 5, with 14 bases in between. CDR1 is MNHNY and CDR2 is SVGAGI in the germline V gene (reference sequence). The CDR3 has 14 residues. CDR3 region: CASSSGGVSYGYTF. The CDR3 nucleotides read TGTGCCAGCAGTTCTGGGGGCGTCTCGTATGGCTACACCTTC.

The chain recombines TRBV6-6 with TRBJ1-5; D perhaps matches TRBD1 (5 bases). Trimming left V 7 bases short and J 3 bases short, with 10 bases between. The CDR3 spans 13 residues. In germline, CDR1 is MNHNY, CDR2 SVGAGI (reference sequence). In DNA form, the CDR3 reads TGTGCCAGCACCCCGACAGTCAATCAGCCCCAGCATTTT. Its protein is CASTPTVNQPQHF.

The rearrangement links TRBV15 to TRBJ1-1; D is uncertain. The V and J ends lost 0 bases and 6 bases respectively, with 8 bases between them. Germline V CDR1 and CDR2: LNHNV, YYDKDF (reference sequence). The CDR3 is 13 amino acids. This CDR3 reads CATSREGEAEAFF. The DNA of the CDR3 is TGTGCCACCAGCAGAGAGGGTGAGGCTGAAGCTTTCTTT.

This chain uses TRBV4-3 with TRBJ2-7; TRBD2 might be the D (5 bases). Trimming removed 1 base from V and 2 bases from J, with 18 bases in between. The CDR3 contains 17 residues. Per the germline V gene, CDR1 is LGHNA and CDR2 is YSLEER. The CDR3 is CASSQVSIGVRAYEQYF. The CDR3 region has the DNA TGCGCCAGCAGCCAAGTATCCATCGGGGTAAGAGCCTACGAGCAGTACTTC.

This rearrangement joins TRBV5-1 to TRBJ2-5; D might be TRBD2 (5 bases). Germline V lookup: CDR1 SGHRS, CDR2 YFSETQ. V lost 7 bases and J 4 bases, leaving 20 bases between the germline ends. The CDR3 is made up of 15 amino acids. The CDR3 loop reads CASYWGERPGETQYF. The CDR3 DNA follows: TGCGCCAGCTATTGGGGAGAAAGGCCAGGAGAGACCCAGTACTTC.

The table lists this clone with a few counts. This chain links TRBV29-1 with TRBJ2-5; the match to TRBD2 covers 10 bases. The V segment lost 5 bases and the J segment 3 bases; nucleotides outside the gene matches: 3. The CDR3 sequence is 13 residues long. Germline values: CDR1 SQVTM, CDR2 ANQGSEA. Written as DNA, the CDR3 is TGCAGCGTTACCACTAGCGGGGAAGAGACCCAGTACTTC. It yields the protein CSVTTSGEETQYF.

CDR3 bases: TGTGCCAGCAGCTTAGAAAGGACTAGCGGTGACTACAATGAGCAGTTCTTC. Encoded protein: CASSLERTSGDYNEQFF. The V and J genes are TRBV11-2 and TRBJ2-1, with 10 bases fitting TRBD2. V lost 0 bases, J lost 3 bases, and 5 bases stayed unmatched. Germline assignment: CDR1 SGHAT and CDR2 FQNNGV. The CDR3 sequence is 17 residues long.

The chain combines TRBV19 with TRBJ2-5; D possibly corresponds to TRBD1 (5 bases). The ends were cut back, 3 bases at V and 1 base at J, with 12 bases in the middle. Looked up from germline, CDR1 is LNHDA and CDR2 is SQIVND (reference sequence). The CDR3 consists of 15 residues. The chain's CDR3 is CASSMGLGFQETQYF. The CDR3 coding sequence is TGTGCCAGTAGTATGGGGCTGGGTTTCCAAGAGACCCAGTACTTC.

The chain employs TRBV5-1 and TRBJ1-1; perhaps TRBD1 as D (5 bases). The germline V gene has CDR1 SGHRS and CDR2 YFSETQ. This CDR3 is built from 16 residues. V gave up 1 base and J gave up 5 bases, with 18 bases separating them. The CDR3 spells CASSLNEEGGGTEAFF. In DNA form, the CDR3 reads TGCGCCAGCAGCTTGAATGAGGAGGGTGGGGGAACTGAAGCTTTCTTT.

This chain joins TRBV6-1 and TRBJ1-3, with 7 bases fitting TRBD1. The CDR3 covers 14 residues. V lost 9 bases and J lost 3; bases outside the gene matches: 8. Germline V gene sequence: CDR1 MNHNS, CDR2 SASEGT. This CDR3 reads CASSLGGIGNTIYF. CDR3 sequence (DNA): TGTGCCAGTTCTCTAGGGGGCATTGGAAACACCATATATTTT.

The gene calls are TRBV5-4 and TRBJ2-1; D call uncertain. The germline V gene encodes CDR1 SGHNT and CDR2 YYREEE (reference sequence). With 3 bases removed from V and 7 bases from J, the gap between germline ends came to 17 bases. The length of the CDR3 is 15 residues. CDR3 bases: TGTGCCAGCAGCTCGAGGATCTTCGGAGAGAATGAGCAGTTCTTC. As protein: CASSSRIFGENEQFF.